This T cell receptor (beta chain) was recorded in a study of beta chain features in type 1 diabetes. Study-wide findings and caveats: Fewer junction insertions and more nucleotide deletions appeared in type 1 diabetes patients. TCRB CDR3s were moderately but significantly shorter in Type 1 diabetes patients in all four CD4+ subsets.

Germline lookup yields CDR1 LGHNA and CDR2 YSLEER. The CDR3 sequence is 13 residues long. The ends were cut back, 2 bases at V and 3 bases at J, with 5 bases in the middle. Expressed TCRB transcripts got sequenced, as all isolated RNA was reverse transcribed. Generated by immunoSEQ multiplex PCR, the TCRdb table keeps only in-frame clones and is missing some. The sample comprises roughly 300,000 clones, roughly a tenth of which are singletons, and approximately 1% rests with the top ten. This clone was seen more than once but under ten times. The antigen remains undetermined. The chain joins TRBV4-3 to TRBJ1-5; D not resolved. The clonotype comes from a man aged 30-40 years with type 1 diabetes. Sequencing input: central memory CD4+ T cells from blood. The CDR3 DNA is TGCGCCAGCAGCCAAAGCGTCAATCAGCCCCAGCATTTT. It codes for CASSQSVNQPQHF.